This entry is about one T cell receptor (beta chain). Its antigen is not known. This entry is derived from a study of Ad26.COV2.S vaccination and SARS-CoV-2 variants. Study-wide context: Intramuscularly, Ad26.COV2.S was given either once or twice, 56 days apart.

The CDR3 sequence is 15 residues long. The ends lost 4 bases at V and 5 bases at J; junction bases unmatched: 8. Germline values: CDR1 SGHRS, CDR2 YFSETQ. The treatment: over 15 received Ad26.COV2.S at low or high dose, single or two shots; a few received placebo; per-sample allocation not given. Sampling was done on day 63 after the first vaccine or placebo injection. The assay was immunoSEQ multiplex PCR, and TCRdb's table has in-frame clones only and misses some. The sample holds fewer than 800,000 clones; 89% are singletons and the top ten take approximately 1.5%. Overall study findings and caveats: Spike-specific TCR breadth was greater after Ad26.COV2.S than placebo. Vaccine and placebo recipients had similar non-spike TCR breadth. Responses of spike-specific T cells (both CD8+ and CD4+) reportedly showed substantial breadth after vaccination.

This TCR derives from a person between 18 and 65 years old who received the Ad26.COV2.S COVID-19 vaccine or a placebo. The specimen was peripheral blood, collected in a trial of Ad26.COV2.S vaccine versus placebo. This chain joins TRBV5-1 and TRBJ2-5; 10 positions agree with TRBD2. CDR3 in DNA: TGCGCCAGCAGCGAGCGGGGGGGCGATTGGGAGACCCAGTACTTC. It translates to CASSERGGDWETQYF.